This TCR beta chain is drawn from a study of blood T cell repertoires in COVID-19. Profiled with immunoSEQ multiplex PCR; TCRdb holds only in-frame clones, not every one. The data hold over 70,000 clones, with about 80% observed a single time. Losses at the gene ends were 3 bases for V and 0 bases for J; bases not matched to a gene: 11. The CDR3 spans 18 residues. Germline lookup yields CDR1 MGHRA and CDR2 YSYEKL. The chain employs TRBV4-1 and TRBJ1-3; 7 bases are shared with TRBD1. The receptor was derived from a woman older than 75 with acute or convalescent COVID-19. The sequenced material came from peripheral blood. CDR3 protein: CASSQDLGTALSGNTIYF. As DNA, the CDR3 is TGCGCCAGCAGCCAGGACTTAGGGACAGCTCTCTCTGGAAACACCATATATTTT.